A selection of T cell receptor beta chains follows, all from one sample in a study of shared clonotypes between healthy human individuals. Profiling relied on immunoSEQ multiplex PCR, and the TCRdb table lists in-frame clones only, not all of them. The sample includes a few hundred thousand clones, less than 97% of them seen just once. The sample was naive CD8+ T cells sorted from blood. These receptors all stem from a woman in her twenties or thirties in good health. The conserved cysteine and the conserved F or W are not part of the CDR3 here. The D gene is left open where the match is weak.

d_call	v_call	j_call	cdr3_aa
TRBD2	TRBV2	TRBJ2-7	ANRGLAGYEQY
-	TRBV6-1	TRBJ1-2	ASEGEAWGYT
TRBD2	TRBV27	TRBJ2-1	ASTPGTSGYNEQF
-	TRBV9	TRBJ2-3	ASSVNPDTQY
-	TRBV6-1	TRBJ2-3	ASSEGRYSSTDTQY
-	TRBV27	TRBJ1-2	ASSLLSEPRGYGYT
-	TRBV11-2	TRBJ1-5	ASSLDRVANQPQH
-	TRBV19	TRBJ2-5	ASSMGGSLGETQY
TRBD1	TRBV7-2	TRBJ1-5	ASSSGTGGVQPQH
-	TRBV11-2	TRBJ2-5	ASSNSQETQY
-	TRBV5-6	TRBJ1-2	ASSLETRGFYYGYT
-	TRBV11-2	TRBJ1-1	ASSLQGTEAF
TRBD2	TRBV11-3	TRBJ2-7	ASSLTSGSGSEQY
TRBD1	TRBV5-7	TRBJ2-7	ASSKDRGHEQY
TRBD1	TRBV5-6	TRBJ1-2	ASSYLDRGHHGYT
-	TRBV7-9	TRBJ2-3	ASSLSLIAEGSSTDTQY
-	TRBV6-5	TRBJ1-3	ASLTGNTIY
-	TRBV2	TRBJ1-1	ASSGVAEAF